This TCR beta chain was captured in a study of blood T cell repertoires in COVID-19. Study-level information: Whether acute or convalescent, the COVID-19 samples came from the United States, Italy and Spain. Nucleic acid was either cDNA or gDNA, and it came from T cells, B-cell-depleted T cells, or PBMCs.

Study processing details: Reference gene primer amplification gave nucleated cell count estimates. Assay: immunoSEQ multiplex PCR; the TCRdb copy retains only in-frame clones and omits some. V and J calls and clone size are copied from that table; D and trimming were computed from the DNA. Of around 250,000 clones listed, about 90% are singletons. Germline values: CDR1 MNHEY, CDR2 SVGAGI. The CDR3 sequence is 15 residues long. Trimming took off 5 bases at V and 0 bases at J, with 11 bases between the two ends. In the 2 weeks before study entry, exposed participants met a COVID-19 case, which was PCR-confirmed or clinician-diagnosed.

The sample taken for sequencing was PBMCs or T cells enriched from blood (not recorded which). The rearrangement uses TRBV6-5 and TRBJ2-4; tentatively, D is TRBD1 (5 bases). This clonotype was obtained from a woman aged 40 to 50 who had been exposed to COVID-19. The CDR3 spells CASSPGFLAKNIQYF. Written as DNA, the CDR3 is TGTGCCAGCAGTCCAGGGTTTCTAGCCAAAAACATTCAGTACTTC.